This T cell receptor beta chain appears in the sequencing data of a study of Graves' ophthalmopathy and Graves' hyperthyroidism. Amplification of TCR beta CDR3 regions used RNA transcripts. HTBI-primed first-round RT-PCR preceded second-round multiplex PCR. TCRdb independently ran MiXCR on the multiplex PCR reads; one entry per CDR3 protein. The data show about 550,000 distinct CDR3 sequences, less than 40% seen once. This clonotype was seen more than once but under ten times. The TCR sequence derives from an adult man with Graves' hyperthyroidism. The sequenced material came from peripheral blood or thyroid tissue (not recorded which).

CDR3 loop: CASSYIGEHYGYTF. Written as DNA, the CDR3 is TGTGCCAGCAGCTATATTGGGGAACACTATGGCTACACCTTC. The V and J genes are TRBV7-2 and TRBJ1-2; D remains ambiguous. Trimming cost V 4 bases and J 3 bases, with 12 bases left between them. The CDR3 is 14 residues long. The germline gives CDR1 SGHTA, CDR2 FQGNSA.